One and the same sample provided the 9 T cell receptor beta chains below, sequenced in a study of blood T cell repertoires in COVID-19. Clones were sequenced by immunoSEQ multiplex PCR, and TCRdb holds only the in-frame ones, with some missing. Counted here are about 290,000 clones, roughly 91% occurring once; the ten biggest clones make up approximately 4.2%. Sequencing was done on a sample of peripheral blood. These receptors all come from a man aged 40-49 years with acute or convalescent COVID-19.

A few counts support this clone. The V call is TRBV5-1, the J call TRBJ1-4; 9 bases line up with TRBD1. This CDR3 contains 16 residues. Per germline, CDR1 SGHRS and CDR2 YFSETQ. Trimming removed 4 bases from V and 2 bases from J; junction bases left unmatched: 6. CDR3 DNA: TGCGCCAGCAGCCCAGGGGGACAGGGCACTAATGAAAAACTGTTTTTT. Amino acids: CASSPGGQGTNEKLFF.

The CDR3, as DNA: TGTGCCAGCAGTGAAATTTTAAGGGGTGGCTACACCTTC. This sequence encodes CASSEILRGGYTF. This sequence joins TRBV2 and TRBJ1-2, with D perhaps matching TRBD1 (5 bases). CDR1 SNHLY and CDR2 FYNNEI come from the germline V gene. The CDR3 has 13 amino acids. Trimming removed 2 bases at V and 7 bases at J, with 11 bases between.

The chain recombines TRBV13 with TRBJ2-7, with D possibly being TRBD1 (6 bases). V lost 1 base and J 2 bases, leaving 12 bases between the germline ends. There are 15 residues in the CDR3. Germline-derived CDR1 and CDR2 are PRHDT and FYEKMQ (reference sequence). The CDR3 spells CASSLDQGYTYEQYF. The CDR3 region has the DNA TGTGCCAGCAGCTTAGACCAGGGGTACACCTACGAGCAGTACTTC.

This sequence joins TRBV7-8 and TRBJ1-4; D perhaps matches TRBD1 (5 bases). V was trimmed by 0 bases and J by 4 bases, leaving 9 bases between them. The CDR3 has 15 amino acids. Germline V CDR1 and CDR2: SGHVS, FQNEAQ. The CDR3 is CASSLATGINEKLFF. The CDR3 nucleotides read TGTGCCAGCAGCTTAGCAACAGGAATTAATGAAAAACTGTTTTTT.

This chain links TRBV28 with TRBJ1-5; TRBD1 agrees at 8 bases. The CDR3 has 14 residues. V shed 6 bases and J 5 bases; nucleotides not matched to a gene: 6. The germline gives CDR1 MDHEN, CDR2 SYDVKM. CDR3: CASSKDRDDQPQHF. CDR3 bases: TGTGCCAGCAGCAAGGACAGGGACGATCAGCCCCAGCATTTT.

This chain joins TRBV2 and TRBJ2-5, with no clear D. V was clipped by 7 bases and J by 3 bases, with 12 bases between them. The CDR3 consists of 13 residues. CDR1 is SNHLY, CDR2 FYNNEI, per germline. CDR3 bases: TGTGCCAGCAACGACAACCAGAAAGAGACCCAGTACTTC. It is translated as CASNDNQKETQYF.

The chain is built from TRBV6-5 and TRBJ1-1; TRBD1 matches at 11 bases. Germline trimming cut 6 bases from V and 8 bases from J; bases unmatched to any gene: 11. This CDR3 contains 15 residues. From germline, CDR1 is MNHEY and CDR2 SVGAGI. The CDR3 DNA follows: TGTGCCAGCAGCCGGGCACTGAGGACAGGGGGCGAAGCTTTCTTT. Its protein product is CASSRALRTGGEAFF.

This clone has only one observation. V and J are TRBV5-1 and TRBJ2-2, with D possibly matching TRBD2 (7 bases). CDR1 SGHRS and CDR2 YFSETQ come from the germline V gene. V lost 2 bases to trimming and J lost 3 bases, with 14 bases between them. The CDR3 is 16 amino acids. CDR3 nucleotides: TGCGCCAGCAGCTTATTTGGGGGGGCGTACACCGGGGAGCTGTTTTTT. Protein: CASSLFGGAYTGELFF.

This chain links TRBV5-4 with TRBJ2-1; maybe TRBD2 (5 bases). Germline V gives CDR1 SGHNT, CDR2 YYREEE (reference sequence). V dropped 0 bases and J dropped 6 bases, with 16 bases sitting between them. The CDR3 is 16 residues long. The CDR3 bases are TGTGCCAGCAGCTTGGAGTGGGAGAGGCCCCCCAATGAGCAGTTCTTC. This translates into CASSLEWERPPNEQFF.